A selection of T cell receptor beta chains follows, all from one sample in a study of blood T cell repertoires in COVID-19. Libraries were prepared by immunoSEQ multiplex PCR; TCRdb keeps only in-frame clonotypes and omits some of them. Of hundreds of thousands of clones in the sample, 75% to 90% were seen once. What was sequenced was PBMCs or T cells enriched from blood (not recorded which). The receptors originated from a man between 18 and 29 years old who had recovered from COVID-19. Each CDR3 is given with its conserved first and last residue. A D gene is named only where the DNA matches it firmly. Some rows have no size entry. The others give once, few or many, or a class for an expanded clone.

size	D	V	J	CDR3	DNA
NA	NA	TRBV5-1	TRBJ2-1	CASSFEGKGYNEQFF	TGCGCCAGCAGCTTCGAGGGAAAGGGTTACAATGAGCAGTTCTTC
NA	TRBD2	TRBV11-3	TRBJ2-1	CASSLGSGRGGNEQFF	TGTGCCAGCAGCTTAGGTAGCGGGAGGGGGGGTAATGAGCAGTTCTTC
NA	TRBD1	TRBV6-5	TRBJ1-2	CASSPRQGTNYGYTF	TGTGCCAGCAGCCCGAGACAGGGTACTAACTATGGCTACACCTTC
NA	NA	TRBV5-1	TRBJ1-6	CASSLGRRGDSPLHF	TGCGCCAGCAGCCTCGGTCGGCGCGGGGATTCACCCCTCCACTTT
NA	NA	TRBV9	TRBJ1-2	CASSVAVANYGYTF	TGTGCCAGCAGCGTAGCGGTAGCTAACTATGGCTACACCTTC
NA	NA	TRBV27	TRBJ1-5	CASSSLQGSNQPQHF	TGTGCCAGCAGTTCCCTACAGGGTAGCAATCAGCCCCAGCATTTT
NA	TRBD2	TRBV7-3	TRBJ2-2	CASSSFGTSGSAGELFF	TGTGCCAGCAGCTCCTTTGGGACTAGCGGGAGCGCGGGGGAGCTGTTTTTT
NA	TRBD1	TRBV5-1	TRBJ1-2	CASSPGQGSGGYTF	TGCGCCAGCAGCCCCGGACAGGGTTCGGGTGGCTACACCTTC
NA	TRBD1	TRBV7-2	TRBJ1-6	CASSSPVGTGVSPLHF	TGTGCCAGCAGCTCCCCAGTGGGTACAGGGGTGTCACCCCTCCACTTT
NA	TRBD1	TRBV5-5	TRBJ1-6	CASWDSGNSPLHF	TGTGCCAGCTGGGACAGCGGAAATTCACCCCTCCACTTT
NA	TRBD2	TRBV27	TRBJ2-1	CASRRTSGSVSYNEQFF	TGTGCCAGCAGAAGGACTAGCGGGAGTGTCTCCTACAATGAGCAGTTCTTC
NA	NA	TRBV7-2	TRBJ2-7	CASSSARGIAYEQYF	TGTGCCAGCAGCTCAGCGAGGGGGATTGCCTACGAGCAGTACTTC
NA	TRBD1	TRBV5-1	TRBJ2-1	CASSRNTGEEQFF	TGCGCCAGCAGCCGAAATACAGGGGAGGAGCAGTTCTTC
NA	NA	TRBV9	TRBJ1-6	CASSVDEDSPLHF	TGTGCCAGCAGCGTAGATGAGGATTCACCCCTCCACTTT
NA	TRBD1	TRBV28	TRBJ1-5	CASSLTGGLDQPQHF	TGTGCCAGCAGTCTCACAGGGGGCTTAGATCAGCCCCAGCATTTT
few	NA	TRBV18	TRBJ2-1	CASSPPVGGPGNEQFF	TGTGCCAGCTCACCACCCGTGGGGGGGCCAGGCAATGAGCAGTTCTTC
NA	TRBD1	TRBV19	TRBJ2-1	CASSQNRDRYNEQFF	TGTGCCAGTAGTCAAAACCGGGACAGATACAATGAGCAGTTCTTC
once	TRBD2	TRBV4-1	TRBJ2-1	CASSQDKTSGNNEQFF	TGCGCCAGCAGCCAAGATAAAACTAGCGGGAATAATGAGCAGTTCTTC
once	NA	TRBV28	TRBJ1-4	CASSLGGRGEKLFF	TGTGCCAGCAGTTTAGGGGGGAGAGGGGAAAAACTGTTTTTT
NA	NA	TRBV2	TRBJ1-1	CASSMSRRGAFF	TGTGCCAGCAGTATGAGCCGGAGGGGAGCTTTCTTT
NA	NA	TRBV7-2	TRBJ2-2	CASSLGPGENTGELFF	TGTGCCAGCAGCTTAGGTCCAGGGGAAAACACCGGGGAGCTGTTTTTT
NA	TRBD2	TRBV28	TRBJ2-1	CASSLRTSGYNEQFF	TGTGCCAGCAGTCTCCGGACTAGCGGCTACAATGAGCAGTTCTTC
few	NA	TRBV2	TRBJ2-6	CASSPRSPGNGANVLTF	TGTGCCAGCAGTCCACGCTCCCCGGGGAATGGGGCCAACGTCCTGACTTTC
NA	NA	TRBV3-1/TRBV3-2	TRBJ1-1	CASSQDQFTEAFF	TGTGCCAGCAGCCAAGACCAGTTCACTGAAGCTTTCTTT
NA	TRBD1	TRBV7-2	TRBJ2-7	CASRNHGTGSSEQYF	TGTGCCAGCAGGAATCACGGGACAGGGAGTTCCGAGCAGTACTTC
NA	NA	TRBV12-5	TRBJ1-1	CASGRQMNTEAFF	TGTGCTAGTGGCCGACAGATGAACACTGAAGCTTTCTTT
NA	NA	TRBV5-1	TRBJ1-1	CASSPSTGNTEAFF	TGCGCCAGCAGCCCCTCTACAGGGAATACTGAAGCTTTCTTT
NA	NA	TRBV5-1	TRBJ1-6	CASSGGVNNSPLHF	TGCGCCAGCAGCGGAGGGGTAAATAATTCACCCCTCCACTTT
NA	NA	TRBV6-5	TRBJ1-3	CASSYSESGFGNTIYF	TGTGCCAGCAGTTACTCGGAATCAGGGTTCGGAAACACCATATATTTT
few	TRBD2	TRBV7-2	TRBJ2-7	CASSLKPGLAGVRSYEQYF	TGTGCCAGCAGCCTCAAACCGGGACTAGCGGGAGTAAGGTCCTACGAGCAGTACTTC
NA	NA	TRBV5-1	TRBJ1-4	CASSLGGFATNEKLFF	TGCGCCAGCAGCTTGGGCGGATTCGCAACTAATGAAAAACTGTTTTTT
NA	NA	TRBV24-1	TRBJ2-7	CATSDLYRQYF	TGTGCCACCAGTGATCTATATCGGCAGTACTTC
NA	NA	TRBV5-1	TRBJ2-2	CASSITGGRELFF	TGCGCCAGCAGCATAACAGGAGGGCGGGAGCTGTTTTTT
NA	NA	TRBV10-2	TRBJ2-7	CASSVDNPALPYEQYF	TGCGCCAGCAGTGTCGACAACCCCGCCCTCCCCTACGAGCAGTACTTC
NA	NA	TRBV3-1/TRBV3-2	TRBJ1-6	CASSQDPGGVLSPLHF	TGTGCCAGCAGCCAAGATCCGGGAGGGGTACTTTCACCCCTCCACTTT
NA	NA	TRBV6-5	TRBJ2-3	CASSFSRSSDTQYF	TGTGCCAGCAGTTTTAGTCGGAGTTCAGATACGCAGTATTTT
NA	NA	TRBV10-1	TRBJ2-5	CASSGPAGETQYF	TGCGCCAGCAGTGGTCCAGCGGGAGAGACCCAGTACTTC
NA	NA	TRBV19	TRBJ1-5	CASSTKDSYNQPQHF	TGTGCCAGTAGTACGAAGGACAGCTACAATCAGCCCCAGCATTTT
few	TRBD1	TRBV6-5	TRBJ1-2	CASSYPGTGGSGYTF	TGTGCCAGCAGTTACCCTGGGACAGGGGGCAGTGGCTACACCTTC
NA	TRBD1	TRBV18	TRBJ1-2	CASSRDRAGYTF	TGTGCCAGCTCTCGCGACAGGGCGGGCTACACCTTC
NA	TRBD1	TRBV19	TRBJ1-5	CASSIPAGTGPNQPQHF	TGTGCCAGTAGTATCCCCGCCGGGACAGGGCCCAATCAGCCCCAGCATTTT
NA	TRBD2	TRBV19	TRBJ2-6	CATQRGDVYSGANVLTF	TGTGCCACCCAGCGGGGGGATGTCTACTCTGGGGCCAACGTCCTGACTTTC
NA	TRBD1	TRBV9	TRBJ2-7	CASSTPRDRGHSEEQYF	TGTGCCAGCAGCACTCCCCGGGACAGGGGGCACTCTGAAGAGCAGTACTTC
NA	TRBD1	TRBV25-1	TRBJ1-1	CASSEGQDFDGAFF	TGTGCCAGCAGTGAAGGACAGGACTTTGACGGAGCTTTCTTT
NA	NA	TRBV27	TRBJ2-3	CASRSGGPNTQYF	TGTGCCAGCAGATCCGGGGGGCCTAATACGCAGTATTTT
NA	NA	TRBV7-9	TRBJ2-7	CASTTGGSYEQYF	TGTGCCAGCACCACCGGCGGGTCGTACGAGCAGTACTTC
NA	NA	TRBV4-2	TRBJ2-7	CASSPNARDSYEQYF	TGTGCCAGCAGCCCTAATGCCCGAGACTCCTACGAGCAGTACTTC
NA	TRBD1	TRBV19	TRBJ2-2	CASSIDRGTGYLGELFF	TGTGCCAGTAGTATAGATCGCGGGACAGGGTATCTCGGGGAGCTGTTTTTT
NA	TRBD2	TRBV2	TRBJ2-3	CASSGSGLAKTDTQYF	TGTGCCAGCAGTGGGAGCGGACTAGCGAAGACAGATACGCAGTATTTT
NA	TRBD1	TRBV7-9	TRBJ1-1	CASSPLPGQRVTEAFF	TGTGCCAGCAGTCCCCTCCCGGGACAGCGTGTCACTGAAGCTTTCTTT
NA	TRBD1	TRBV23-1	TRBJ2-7	CATFLTGANSYEQYF	TGCGCCACATTTCTCACAGGGGCGAATTCCTACGAGCAGTACTTC
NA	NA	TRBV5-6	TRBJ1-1	CASSFINTEAFF	TGTGCCAGCAGCTTTATAAACACTGAAGCTTTCTTT
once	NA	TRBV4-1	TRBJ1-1	CASSKGPGESTEAFF	TGCGCCAGCAGCAAAGGGCCAGGGGAGAGCACTGAAGCTTTCTTT
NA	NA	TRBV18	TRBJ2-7	CASSPKGDEQYF	TGTGCCAGCTCACCTAAGGGAGACGAGCAGTACTTC